The 17 T cell receptor beta chains given below trace back to one sample, sequenced in a study of blood T cell repertoires in COVID-19. Here immunoSEQ multiplex PCR was the method, and the copy in TCRdb shows in-frame clones only, minus some. The repertoire holds 35,000 to 45,000 clones, 60% to 85% seen once, with 7.5% to 10% in the top ten. Sequenced sample: peripheral blood. All receptors derive from a man in his 70s with active or convalescent COVID-19.

V and J are TRBV30 and TRBJ1-1, with TRBD1 as a possible D gene (5 bases). Trimming cost V 0 bases and J 4 bases, with 6 bases left between them. The CDR3 extends over 12 amino acids. CDR1 and CDR2 (germline): GTSNPN, SVGIG (reference sequence). Here the CDR3 DNA reads TGTGCCTGGAGTGTAGGGGTCACTGAAGCTTTCTTT. Its protein product is CAWSVGVTEAFF.

The V and J genes are TRBV4-1 and TRBJ1-2; D ambiguous. This CDR3 is 14 amino acids long. CDR1 and CDR2 (germline): MGHRA, YSYEKL. Trimming cost V 3 bases and J 5 bases, with 13 bases left between them. The CDR3 DNA reads as TGCGCCAGCAGCCAGCCAGCTTTGAGGTATGGCTACACCTTC. It yields the protein CASSQPALRYGYTF.

A few counts support this clone. The chain combines TRBV11-1 with TRBJ2-1, with D possibly TRBD2 on 5 matching bases. There are 14 residues in the CDR3. V lost 4 bases to trimming and J lost 10 bases, with 17 bases between them. Germline CDR1 SGHAT, CDR2 FQDESV (reference sequence). The CDR3 coding sequence is TGTGCCAGCAGCTCCACCCCTGAGGGCGGAGAGCAGTTCTTC. Translating gives CASSSTPEGGEQFF. Together with reference TRBV11-1 and TRBJ2-1, the CDR3 gives the full variable domain: EAEVAQSPRYKITEKSQAVAFWCDPISGHATLYWYRQILGQGPELLVQFQDESVVDDSQLPKDRFSAERLKGVDSTLKIQPAELGDSAMYLCASSSTPEGGEQFFGPGTRLTVL.

V is TRBV28 and J is TRBJ2-3; 8 positions agree with TRBD2. Germline V CDR1 and CDR2: MDHEN, SYDVKM. The CDR3 has 14 residues. Trimming cost V 5 bases and J 6 bases; bases outside gene matches: 7. CDR3 DNA: TGTGCCAGCAGTCTCCTGGCGGGGGGTGATACGCAGTATTTT. Residues: CASSLLAGGDTQYF.

This chain connects TRBV5-1 to TRBJ1-5, with 8 bases aligning to TRBD1. This CDR3 contains 15 residues. The V gene's germline CDR1 is SGHRS and CDR2 YFSETQ. Trimming took 4 bases from V and 1 from J; bases not matched to a gene: 4. The CDR3 protein is CASSTQGESNQPQHF. CDR3 nucleotide sequence: TGCGCCAGCAGCACACAGGGGGAGAGCAATCAGCCCCAGCATTTT.

V is TRBV27 and J is TRBJ2-2; 9 bases align to TRBD1. V lost 5 bases to trimming and J lost 1 base; unmatched junction nucleotides: 8. The CDR3 runs 17 residues. Per the germline V gene, CDR1 is MNHEY and CDR2 is SMNVEV (reference sequence). The chain's CDR3 is CASSLVVDRGNTGELFF. In nucleotides, the CDR3 is TGTGCCAGCAGTCTCGTAGTGGACAGGGGGAACACCGGGGAGCTGTTTTTT.

This rearrangement joins TRBV6-5 to TRBJ1-3, with D tentatively TRBD1 (6 bases). Germline V lookup: CDR1 MNHEY, CDR2 SVGAGI. CDR3 length equals 14 residues. V shed 7 bases and J shed 0 bases, with 10 bases lying between them. This CDR3 reads CASMDSFSGNTIYF. CDR3 nucleotides: TGTGCCAGCATGGACAGCTTCTCTGGAAACACCATATATTTT.

A single count supports this clone. J is TRBJ1-4 and V is TRBV5-1, with 8 bases identical to TRBD1. V lost 3 bases to trimming and J lost 0 bases; unmatched junction nucleotides: 7. Germline V lookup: CDR1 SGHRS, CDR2 YFSETQ. CDR3 size: 17 residues. The DNA for the CDR3 is TGCGCCAGCAGCTCCCGGACAGGGCAAGCAACTAATGAAAAACTGTTTTTT. Its translation: CASSSRTGQATNEKLFF.

CDR3 nucleotides: TGTGCCAGCAGGGACTTCAGACGAGATACGCAGTATTTT. It yields the protein CASRDFRRDTQYF. The chain employs TRBV27 and TRBJ2-3; D is perhaps TRBD2 (5 bases). Germline values: CDR1 MNHEY, CDR2 SMNVEV (reference sequence). The CDR3 runs to 13 residues. Trimming removed 6 bases at V and 5 bases at J, with 12 bases between.

The rearrangement joins TRBV6-1 to TRBJ2-1, with 11 bases identical to TRBD1. The V and J ends lost 2 bases and 12 bases, in that order; junction bases with no gene match: 3. This CDR3 comprises 13 residues. Germline V lookup: CDR1 MNHNS, CDR2 SASEGT. The chain's CDR3 is CASSEHGTGGQFF. DNA of the CDR3: TGTGCCAGCAGTGAACACGGGACAGGGGGGCAGTTCTTC.

The V gene is TRBV27, the J gene TRBJ1-5; D is unresolved. The V end lost 2 bases, the J end lost 2 bases, and 10 bases lay between the germline ends. Germline V gives CDR1 MNHEY, CDR2 SMNVEV (reference sequence). CDR3 size: 15 residues. CDR3 coding DNA: TGTGCCAGCAGTTTACTAGGTGGCGGCAATCAGCCCCAGCATTTT. This gives the protein CASSLLGGGNQPQHF.

The V gene is TRBV5-1, the J gene TRBJ1-4, with 8 nucleotides matching TRBD1. V shed 2 bases, J shed 7 bases, and the junction held 10 bases outside the gene matches. In germline, CDR1 is SGHRS, CDR2 YFSETQ. This CDR3 is built from 16 residues. CDR3 DNA sequence: TGCGCCAGCAGCTTCGCCCAGGGGGCAGCGGGTGAAAAACTGTTTTTT. Translating gives CASSFAQGAAGEKLFF.

The chain carries TRBV6-1 and TRBJ2-1; tentative D call: TRBD2 (7 bases). V was pared by 2 bases and J by 0 bases, with 14 bases between. Germline V gives CDR1 MNHNS, CDR2 SASEGT. The CDR3 is made up of 17 amino acids. CDR3 amino acids: CASSEKRAGASYNEQFF. DNA for the CDR3: TGTGCCAGCAGTGAAAAGCGGGCGGGGGCCTCCTACAATGAGCAGTTCTTC.

The chain links TRBV6-5 to TRBJ1-1, with TRBD1 as a possible D gene (6 bases). V lost 0 bases and J 5 bases, leaving 16 bases between the germline ends. The CDR3 loop spans 16 amino acids. Per the germline V gene, CDR1 is MNHEY and CDR2 is SVGAGI. The DNA of the CDR3 is TGTGCCAGCAGTTACTCGGGGACACCGGTGGGGACTGAAGCTTTCTTT. It is translated as CASSYSGTPVGTEAFF.

The chain has TRBV5-1 and TRBJ1-4; D may be TRBD1 (5 bases). The V end lost 4 bases, the J end lost 2 bases, and 15 bases lay between the germline ends. Per the germline V gene, CDR1 is SGHRS and CDR2 is YFSETQ. The CDR3 spans 16 residues. CDR3 sequence (DNA): TGCGCCAGCAGCCTCGACAGCCCCGGGACTAATGAAAAACTGTTTTTT. Its translation is CASSLDSPGTNEKLFF.

Comments on this clone: In this CDR3 the conserved last residue, phenylalanine or tryptophan, is missing, so a read error is likely. Because the CDR3's place on the DNA is in doubt, the DNA is left out and the CDR3 is given as listed by TCRdb. The rearrangement links TRBV5-4 to TRBJ1-2; the listed D gene, TRBD1, was not tested against the DNA. Germline V CDR1 and CDR2: SGHNT, YYREEE (reference sequence). The CDR3 region is 14 residues in length, termini included. CDR3 region: CASSLQSGTGRPQL.

In its sample, this clone was seen a few times. J is TRBJ2-3 and V is TRBV6-5; TRBD1 is a possible D gene (6 bases). Looked up from germline, CDR1 is MNHEY and CDR2 is SVGAGI. With 6 bases removed from V and 6 bases from J, the gap between germline ends came to 13 bases. The CDR3 runs to 13 residues. CDR3 region: CASSRPRGDTQYF. The CDR3 DNA sequence: TGTGCCAGCAGCCGACCCAGGGGCGATACGCAGTATTTT.